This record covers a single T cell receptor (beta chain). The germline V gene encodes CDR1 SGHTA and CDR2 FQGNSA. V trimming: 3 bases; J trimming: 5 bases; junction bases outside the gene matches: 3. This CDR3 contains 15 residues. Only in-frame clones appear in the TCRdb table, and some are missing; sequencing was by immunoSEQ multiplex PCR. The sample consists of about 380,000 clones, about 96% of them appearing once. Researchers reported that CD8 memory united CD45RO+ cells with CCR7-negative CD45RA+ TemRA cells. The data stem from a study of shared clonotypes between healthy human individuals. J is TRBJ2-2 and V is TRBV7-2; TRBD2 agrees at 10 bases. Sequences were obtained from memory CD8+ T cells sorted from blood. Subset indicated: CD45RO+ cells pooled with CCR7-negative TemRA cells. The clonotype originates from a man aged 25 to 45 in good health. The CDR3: CASSFLAGGTGELFF. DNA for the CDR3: TGTGCCAGCAGCTTTTTAGCGGGAGGAACCGGGGAGCTGTTTTTT.